The source of this TCR beta chain is a study of blood T cells in healthy people across ages. A J-beta primer mix and a sample-barcoded 5' primer were used in a second PCR of about 7 to 12 cycles. TCRdb passed the 5' RACE reads through MiXCR, listing each CDR3 protein once. Of approximately 760,000 distinct CDR3 sequences detected, 20% to 25% appear once; the ten largest clones hold more than 8.5%. Separately, the same data were catalogued under a study of T cells of mothers and their children. That work contributes: No persistent microchimeric T cell clones were detected.

The sequenced sample was blood. The receptor was derived from a boy younger than 18 in good health.

CDR3 sequence reads: CSAPRGDGNYNEQFF. The CDR3 region has the DNA TGCAGCGCCCCACGCGGGGACGGGAATTACAATGAGCAGTTCTTC. The genes are TRBV29-1 and TRBJ2-1; tentative D call: TRBD2 (6 bases). The CDR3 has 15 residues. Germline values: CDR1 SQVTM, CDR2 ANQGSEA. V shed 7 bases and J shed 4 bases, with 20 bases lying between them.